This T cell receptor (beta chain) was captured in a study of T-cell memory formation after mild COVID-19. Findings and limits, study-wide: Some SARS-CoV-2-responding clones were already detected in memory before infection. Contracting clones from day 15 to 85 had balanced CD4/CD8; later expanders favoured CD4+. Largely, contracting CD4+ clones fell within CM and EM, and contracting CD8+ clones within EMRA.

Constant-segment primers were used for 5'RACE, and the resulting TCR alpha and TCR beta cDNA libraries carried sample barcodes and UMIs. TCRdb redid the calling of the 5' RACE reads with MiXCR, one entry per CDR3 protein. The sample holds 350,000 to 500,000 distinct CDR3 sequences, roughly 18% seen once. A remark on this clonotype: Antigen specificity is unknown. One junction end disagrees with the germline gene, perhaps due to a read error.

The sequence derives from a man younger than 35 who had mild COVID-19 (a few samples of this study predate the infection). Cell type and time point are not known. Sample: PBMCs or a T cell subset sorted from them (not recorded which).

CDR3 sequence: CASSEDGGLGNQPQHF. For the CDR3, the DNA is TGCGCCAGCAGCGAAGACGGGGGATTGGGCAATCAGCCCCAGCATTTT. J is TRBJ1-5 and V is TRBV4-1; D possibly corresponds to TRBD1 (5 bases). Germline CDR1 reads MGHRA; CDR2 reads YSYEKL. The CDR3 spans 16 residues.